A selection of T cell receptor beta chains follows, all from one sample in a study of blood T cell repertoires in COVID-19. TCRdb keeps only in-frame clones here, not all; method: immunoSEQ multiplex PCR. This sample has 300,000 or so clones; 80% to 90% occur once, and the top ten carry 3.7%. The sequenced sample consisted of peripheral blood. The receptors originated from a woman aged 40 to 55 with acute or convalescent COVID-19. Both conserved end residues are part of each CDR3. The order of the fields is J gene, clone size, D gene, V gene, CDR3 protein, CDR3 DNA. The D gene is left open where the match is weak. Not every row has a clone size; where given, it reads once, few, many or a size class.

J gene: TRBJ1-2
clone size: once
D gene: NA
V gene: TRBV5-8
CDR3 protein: CASSLSTLYYGYTF
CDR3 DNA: TGTGCCAGCAGCTTGTCTACCCTTTACTATGGCTACACCTTC

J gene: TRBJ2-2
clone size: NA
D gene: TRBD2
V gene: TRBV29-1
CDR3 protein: CSVWLAGVYTGELFF
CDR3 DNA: TGCAGCGTCTGGTTAGCGGGGGTTTACACCGGGGAGCTGTTTTTT

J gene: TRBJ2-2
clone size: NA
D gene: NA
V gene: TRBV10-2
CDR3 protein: CASSVRSYTGELFF
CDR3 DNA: TGCGCCAGCAGCGTTAGGAGTTACACCGGGGAGCTGTTTTTT

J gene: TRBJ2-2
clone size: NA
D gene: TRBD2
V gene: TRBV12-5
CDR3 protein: CASGKTSGGAGELFF
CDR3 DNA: TGTGCTAGTGGGAAGACTAGCGGGGGGGCCGGGGAGCTGTTTTTT

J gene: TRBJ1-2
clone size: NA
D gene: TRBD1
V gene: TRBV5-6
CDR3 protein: CASSLTGTGGHGYTF
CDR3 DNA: TGTGCCAGCAGCTTAACCGGGACAGGGGGCCATGGCTACACCTTC

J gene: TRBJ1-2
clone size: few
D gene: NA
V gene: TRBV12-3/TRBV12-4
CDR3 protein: CAPKVGRHYGYTF
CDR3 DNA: TGTGCCCCCAAGGTAGGGAGGCACTATGGCTACACCTTC

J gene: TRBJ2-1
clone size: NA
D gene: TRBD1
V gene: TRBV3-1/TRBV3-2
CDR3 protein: CASSQGGRGLSDNEQFF
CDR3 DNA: TGTGCCAGCAGCCAGGGGGGCAGGGGGCTATCCGACAATGAGCAGTTCTTC

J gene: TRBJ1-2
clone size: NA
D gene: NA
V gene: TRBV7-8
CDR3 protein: CASSAQGSNYGYTF
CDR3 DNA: TGTGCCAGCAGCGCACAGGGATCCAACTATGGCTACACCTTC

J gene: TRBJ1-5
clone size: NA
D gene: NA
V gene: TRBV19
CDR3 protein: CARSYKPQHF
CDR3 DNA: TGTGCCAGATCCTATAAACCCCAGCATTTT

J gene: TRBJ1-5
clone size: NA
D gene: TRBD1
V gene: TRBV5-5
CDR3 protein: CASSPLIGQGGGSQPQHF
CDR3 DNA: TGTGCCAGCAGCCCGTTGATAGGACAGGGAGGAGGGAGTCAGCCCCAGCATTTT

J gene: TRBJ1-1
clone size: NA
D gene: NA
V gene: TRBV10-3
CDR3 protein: CAIRPVGGWVNTEAFF
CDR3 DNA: TGTGCCATCAGGCCAGTGGGGGGGTGGGTGAACACTGAAGCTTTCTTT

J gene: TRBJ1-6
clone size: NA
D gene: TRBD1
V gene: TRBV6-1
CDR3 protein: CASSGAGTGGNSPLHF
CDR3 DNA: TGTGCCAGCAGTGGAGCTGGGACAGGGGGCAATTCACCCCTCCACTTT

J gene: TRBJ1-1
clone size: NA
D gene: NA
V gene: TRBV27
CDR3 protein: CASSLSGPYTEAFF
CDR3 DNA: TGTGCCAGCAGTTTATCGGGGCCCTACACTGAAGCTTTCTTT

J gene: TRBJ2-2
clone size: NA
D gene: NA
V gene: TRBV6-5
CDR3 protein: CASSSEPHRNTGELFF
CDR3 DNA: TGTGCCAGCAGTTCTGAACCTCACAGGAACACCGGGGAGCTGTTTTTT

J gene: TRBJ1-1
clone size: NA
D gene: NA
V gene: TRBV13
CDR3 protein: CASSFNLGGLMNTEAFF
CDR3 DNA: TGTGCCAGCAGCTTCAATTTGGGGGGACTTATGAACACTGAAGCTTTCTTT

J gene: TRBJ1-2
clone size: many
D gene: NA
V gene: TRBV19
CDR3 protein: CASSIDWPGNYGYTF
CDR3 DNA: TGTGCCAGTAGTATAGATTGGCCGGGAAACTATGGCTACACCTTC

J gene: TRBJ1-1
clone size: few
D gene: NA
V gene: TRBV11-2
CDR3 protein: CASSLDPNYLNTEAFF
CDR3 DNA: TGTGCCAGCAGCTTAGATCCGAACTATCTGAACACTGAAGCTTTCTTT

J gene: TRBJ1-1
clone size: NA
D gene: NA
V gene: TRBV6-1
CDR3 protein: CASSEGWGGRDTEAFF
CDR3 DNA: TGTGCCAGCAGTGAAGGCTGGGGGGGCCGGGACACTGAAGCTTTCTTT

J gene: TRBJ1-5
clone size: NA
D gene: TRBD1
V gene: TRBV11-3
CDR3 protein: CASSLDLFKDRADQPQHF
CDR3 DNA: TGTGCCAGCAGCTTAGATCTGTTCAAGGACAGGGCGGATCAGCCCCAGCATTTT

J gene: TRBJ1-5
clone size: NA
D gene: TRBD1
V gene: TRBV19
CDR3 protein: CASRDRLSLPWGMGHGNQPQHF
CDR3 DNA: TGTGCCAGTAGGGACAGGTTGTCTCTTCCATGGGGCATGGGTCATGGCAATCAGCCCCAGCATTTT

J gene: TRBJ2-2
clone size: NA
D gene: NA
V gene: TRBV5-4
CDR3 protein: CASSHSGVRNTGELFF
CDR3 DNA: TGTGCCAGCAGCCATTCCGGGGTCCGGAACACCGGGGAGCTGTTTTTT

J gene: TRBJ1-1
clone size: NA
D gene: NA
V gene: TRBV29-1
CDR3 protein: CSIMTGNTEAFF
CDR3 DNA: TGCAGCATAATGACAGGGAACACTGAAGCTTTCTTT

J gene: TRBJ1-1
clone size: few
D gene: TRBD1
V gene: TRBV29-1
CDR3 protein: CSVSETGTGRNTEAFF
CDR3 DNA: TGCAGCGTATCGGAAACCGGGACAGGGAGGAACACTGAAGCTTTCTTT

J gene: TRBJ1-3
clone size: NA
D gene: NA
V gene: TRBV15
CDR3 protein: CATSLLGGSGNTIYF
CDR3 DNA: TGTGCCACCAGCCTCCTGGGGGGCTCTGGAAACACCATATATTTT

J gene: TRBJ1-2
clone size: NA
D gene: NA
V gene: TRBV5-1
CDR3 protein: CASSLDLKRRNYGYTF
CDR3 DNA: TGCGCCAGCAGCTTGGATCTTAAGCGACGTAACTATGGCTACACCTTC

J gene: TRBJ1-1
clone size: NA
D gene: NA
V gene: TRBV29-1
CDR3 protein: CSATGGGRNTEAFF
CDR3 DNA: TGCAGCGCCACCGGGGGGGGTAGGAACACTGAAGCTTTCTTT

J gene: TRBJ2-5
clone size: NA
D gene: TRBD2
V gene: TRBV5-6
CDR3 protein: CASSRLGRGGLETQYF
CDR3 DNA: TGTGCCAGCAGCCGCCTAGGGCGGGGGGGCTTGGAGACCCAGTACTTC

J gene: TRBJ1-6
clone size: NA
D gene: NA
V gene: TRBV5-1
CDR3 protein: CASSSTYVDEPLHF
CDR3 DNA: TGCGCCAGCAGCTCGACTTACGTAGACGAACCCCTCCACTTT

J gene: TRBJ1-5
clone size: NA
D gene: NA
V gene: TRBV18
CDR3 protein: CASSRTGLEPQHF
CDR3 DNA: TGTGCCAGCTCACGTACAGGGTTGGAGCCCCAGCATTTT

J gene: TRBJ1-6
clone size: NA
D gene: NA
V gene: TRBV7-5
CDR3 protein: CARSTYGTQASSYNSPLHF
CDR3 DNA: TGTGCCAGAAGCACCTACGGGACACAGGCGAGCTCCTATAATTCACCCCTCCACTTT

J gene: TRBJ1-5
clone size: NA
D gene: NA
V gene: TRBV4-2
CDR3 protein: CASSQDAVAVPPQPQHF
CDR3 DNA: TGTGCCAGCAGCCAAGATGCGGTGGCAGTCCCACCACAGCCCCAGCATTTT

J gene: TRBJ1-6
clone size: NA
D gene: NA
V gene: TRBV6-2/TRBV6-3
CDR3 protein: CASSYSGDNISSYNSPLHF
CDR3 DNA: TGTGCCAGCAGTTACTCCGGCGACAACATTAGCTCCTATAATTCACCCCTCCACTTT

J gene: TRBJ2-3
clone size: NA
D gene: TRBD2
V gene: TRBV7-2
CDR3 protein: CASSTRTSGSTDTQYF
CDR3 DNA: TGTGCCAGCAGCACCCGGACTAGCGGGAGCACAGATACGCAGTATTTT

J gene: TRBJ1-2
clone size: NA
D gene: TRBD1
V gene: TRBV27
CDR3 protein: CASSLSPGTVYGYTF
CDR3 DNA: TGTGCCAGCAGTCTATCACCCGGGACAGTCTATGGCTACACCTTC

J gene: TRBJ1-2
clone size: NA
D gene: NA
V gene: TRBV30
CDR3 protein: CAWSVRQYYGYTF
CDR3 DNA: TGTGCCTGGAGTGTAAGACAGTACTATGGCTACACCTTC

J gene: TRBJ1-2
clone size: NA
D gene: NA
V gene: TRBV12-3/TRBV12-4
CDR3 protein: CASSAGENYGYTF
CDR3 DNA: TGTGCCAGCAGTGCGGGGGAAAACTATGGCTACACCTTC

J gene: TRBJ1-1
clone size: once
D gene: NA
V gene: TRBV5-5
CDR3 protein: CASSLGRTEAFF
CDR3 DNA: TGTGCCAGCAGCTTGGGCAGGACTGAAGCTTTCTTT

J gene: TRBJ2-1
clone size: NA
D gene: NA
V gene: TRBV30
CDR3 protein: CAWSTLGGAHNEQFF
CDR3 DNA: TGTGCCTGGAGTACCTTGGGTGGGGCCCACAATGAGCAGTTCTTC

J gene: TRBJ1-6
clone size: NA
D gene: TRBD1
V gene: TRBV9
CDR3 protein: CASSSRDRGSSPLHF
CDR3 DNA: TGTGCCAGCAGCTCCCGGGACAGGGGTTCTTCACCCCTCCACTTT

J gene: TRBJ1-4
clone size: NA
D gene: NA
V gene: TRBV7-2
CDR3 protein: CASSLVAGTNEKLFF
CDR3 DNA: TGTGCCAGCAGCTTAGTCGCCGGGACTAATGAAAAACTGTTTTTT

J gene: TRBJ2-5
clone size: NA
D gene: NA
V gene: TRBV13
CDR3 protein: CASSHRTKQETQYF
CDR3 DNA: TGTGCCAGCAGCCACCGGACTAAACAAGAGACCCAGTACTTC

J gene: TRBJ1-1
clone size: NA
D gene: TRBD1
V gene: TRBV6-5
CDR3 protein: CASRLGQVDTEAFF
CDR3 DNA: TGTGCCAGCAGACTGGGACAGGTGGACACTGAAGCTTTCTTT

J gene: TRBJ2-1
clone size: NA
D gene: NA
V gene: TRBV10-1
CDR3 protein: CASSPGSQAYNEQFF
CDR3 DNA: TGCGCCAGCAGCCCCGGGAGCCAGGCCTACAATGAGCAGTTCTTC

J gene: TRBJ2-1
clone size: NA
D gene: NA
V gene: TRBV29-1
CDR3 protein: CSVLFDRSQFF
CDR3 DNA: TGCAGCGTTCTCTTCGACAGGAGTCAGTTCTTC

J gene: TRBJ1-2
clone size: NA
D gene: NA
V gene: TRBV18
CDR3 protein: CASSPYDMGFPVDGYTF
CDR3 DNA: TGTGCCAGCTCACCCTACGACATGGGTTTCCCAGTAGACGGCTACACCTTC

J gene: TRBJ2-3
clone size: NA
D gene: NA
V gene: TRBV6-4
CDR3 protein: CASSTDWSTDTQYF
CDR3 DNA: TGTGCCAGCAGCACGGACTGGAGCACAGATACGCAGTATTTT

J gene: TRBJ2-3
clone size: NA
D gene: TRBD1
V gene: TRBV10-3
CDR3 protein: CAISRQGPDTQYF
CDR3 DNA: TGTGCCATCAGTAGACAGGGTCCGGATACGCAGTATTTT

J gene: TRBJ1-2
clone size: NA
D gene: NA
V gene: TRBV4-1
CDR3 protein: CASSQAIPPNNYGYTF
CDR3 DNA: TGCGCCAGCAGCCAAGCAATCCCCCCAAATAACTATGGCTACACCTTC

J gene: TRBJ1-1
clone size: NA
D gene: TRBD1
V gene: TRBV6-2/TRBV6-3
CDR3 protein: CASSYSMFDRENTEAFF
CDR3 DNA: TGTGCCAGCAGTTACTCGATGTTTGACAGGGAGAACACTGAAGCTTTCTTT

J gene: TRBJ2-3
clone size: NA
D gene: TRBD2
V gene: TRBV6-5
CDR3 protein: CASHQRGDTDTQYF
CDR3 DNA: TGTGCCAGCCACCAGCGGGGGGACACAGATACGCAGTATTTT

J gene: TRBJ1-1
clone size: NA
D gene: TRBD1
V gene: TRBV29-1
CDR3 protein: CSGITGVEAFF
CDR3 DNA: TGCAGCGGAATAACAGGGGTTGAAGCTTTCTTT